This T cell receptor (beta chain) originates from a study of blood T cell repertoires in COVID-19. V shed 4 bases and J shed 2 bases, with 13 bases lying between them. CDR1 and CDR2 (germline): LNHDA, SQIVND (reference sequence). The CDR3 loop spans 15 amino acids. Repertoires were generated with immunoSEQ multiplex PCR, while TCRdb's copy carries only in-frame clones and drops some. The sample contains about 250,000 clones, about four fifths of which appear only once. The source is a man aged 45 to 65 who had recovered from COVID-19. Sequenced: PBMCs or T cells enriched from blood (not recorded which). The chain recombines TRBV19 with TRBJ2-3, with D unclear. CDR3 coding DNA: TGTGCCAGTAGTACAGACCGGTCTTCCACAGATACGCAGTATTTT. This translates into CASSTDRSSTDTQYF.